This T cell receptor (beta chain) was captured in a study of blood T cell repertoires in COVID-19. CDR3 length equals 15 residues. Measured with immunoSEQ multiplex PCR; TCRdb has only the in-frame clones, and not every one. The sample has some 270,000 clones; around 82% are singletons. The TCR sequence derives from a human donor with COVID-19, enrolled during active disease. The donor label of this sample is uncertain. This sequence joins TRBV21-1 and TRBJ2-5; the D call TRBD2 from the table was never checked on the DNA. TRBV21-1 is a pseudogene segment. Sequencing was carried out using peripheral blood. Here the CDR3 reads CASSKSYPPQETQYF. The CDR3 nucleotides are TGTGCCAGCAGCAAATCCTACCCTCCCCAAGAGACCCAGTACTTC.